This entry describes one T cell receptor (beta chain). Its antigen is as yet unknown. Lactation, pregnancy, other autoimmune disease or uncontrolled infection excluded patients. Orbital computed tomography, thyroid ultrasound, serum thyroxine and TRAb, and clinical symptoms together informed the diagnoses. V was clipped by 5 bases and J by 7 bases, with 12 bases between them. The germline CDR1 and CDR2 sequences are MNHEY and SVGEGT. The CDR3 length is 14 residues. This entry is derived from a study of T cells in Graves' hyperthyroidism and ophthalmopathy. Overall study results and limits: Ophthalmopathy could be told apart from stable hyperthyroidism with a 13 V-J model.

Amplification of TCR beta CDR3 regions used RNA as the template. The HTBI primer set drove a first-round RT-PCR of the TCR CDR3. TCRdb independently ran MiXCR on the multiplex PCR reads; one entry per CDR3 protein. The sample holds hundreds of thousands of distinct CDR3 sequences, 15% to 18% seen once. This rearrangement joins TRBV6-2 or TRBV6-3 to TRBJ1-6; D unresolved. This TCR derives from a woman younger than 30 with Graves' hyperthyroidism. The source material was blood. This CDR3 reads CASSLSPGNSPLHF. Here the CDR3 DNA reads TGTGCCAGCAGTCTAAGTCCGGGGAATTCACCCCTCCACTTT.